The present TCR beta chain was sequenced within a study of blood T cells in healthy people across ages. V was clipped by 5 bases and J by 0 bases, with 19 bases between them. Germline V gene sequence: CDR1 SGHVS, CDR2 FQNEAQ. The CDR3 extends over 17 amino acids. Together with a sample-barcoded 5' primer, a J-beta primer mix was included in a second PCR lasting about 6 to 11 cycles. Unique molecular identifiers of 12 random nucleotides labeled each cDNA. TCRdb called the 5' RACE reads again in MiXCR, with one record for every CDR3 protein. The sample has some 640,000 distinct CDR3 sequences, 25% to 35% seen once. This clonotype was picked up one time.

This sequence joins TRBV7-8 and TRBJ1-1; possibly TRBD1 for D (5 bases). This TCR came from a woman aged 80 or over in good health. What was sequenced was blood. The CDR3 sequence is CASSHHGQTGMNTEAFF. For the CDR3, the DNA is TGTGCCAGCAGCCACCATGGACAAACAGGAATGAACACTGAAGCTTTCTTT.